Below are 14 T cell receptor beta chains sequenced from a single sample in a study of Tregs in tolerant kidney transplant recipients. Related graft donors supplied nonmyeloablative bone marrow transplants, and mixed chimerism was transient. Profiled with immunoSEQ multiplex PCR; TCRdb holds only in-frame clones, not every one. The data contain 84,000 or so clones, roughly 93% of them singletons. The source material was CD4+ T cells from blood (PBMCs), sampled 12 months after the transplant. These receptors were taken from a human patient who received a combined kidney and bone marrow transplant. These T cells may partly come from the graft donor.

DNA of the CDR3: TGTGCCAGCAGTTACGGGACAGGGGTTCCTTACGAGCAGTACTTC. Translating gives CASSYGTGVPYEQYF. This chain connects TRBV27 to TRBJ2-7; TRBD1 matches at 10 bases. V trimming: 4 bases; J trimming: 4 bases; junction bases outside the gene matches: 7. Germline CDR1 MNHEY, CDR2 SMNVEV (reference sequence). The CDR3 is 15 amino acids.

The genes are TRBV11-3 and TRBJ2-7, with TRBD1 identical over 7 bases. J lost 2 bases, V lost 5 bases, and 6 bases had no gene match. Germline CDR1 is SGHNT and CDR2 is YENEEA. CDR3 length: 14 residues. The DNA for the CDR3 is TGTGCCAGCAGCAAGGGACAGTTCGCCTACGAGCAGTACTTC. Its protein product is CASSKGQFAYEQYF.

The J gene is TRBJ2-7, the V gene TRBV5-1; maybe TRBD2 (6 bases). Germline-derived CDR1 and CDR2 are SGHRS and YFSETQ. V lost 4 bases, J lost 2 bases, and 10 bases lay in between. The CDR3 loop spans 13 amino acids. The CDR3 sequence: CASSRGLPYEQYF. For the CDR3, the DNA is TGCGCCAGCAGCAGGGGACTTCCCTACGAGCAGTACTTC.

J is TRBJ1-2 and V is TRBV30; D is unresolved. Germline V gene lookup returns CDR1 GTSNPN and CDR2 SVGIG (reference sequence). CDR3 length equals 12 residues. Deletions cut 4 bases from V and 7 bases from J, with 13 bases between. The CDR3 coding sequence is TGTGCCTGGACTCTAACAGCAAGTGGCTACACCTTC. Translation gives CAWTLTASGYTF.

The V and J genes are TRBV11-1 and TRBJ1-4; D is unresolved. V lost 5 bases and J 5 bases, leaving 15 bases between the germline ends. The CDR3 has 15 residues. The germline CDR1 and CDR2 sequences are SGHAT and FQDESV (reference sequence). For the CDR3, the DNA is TGTGCCAGCAGCCCTAGAGGGCGAAGGAATGAAAAACTGTTTTTT. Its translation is CASSPRGRRNEKLFF.

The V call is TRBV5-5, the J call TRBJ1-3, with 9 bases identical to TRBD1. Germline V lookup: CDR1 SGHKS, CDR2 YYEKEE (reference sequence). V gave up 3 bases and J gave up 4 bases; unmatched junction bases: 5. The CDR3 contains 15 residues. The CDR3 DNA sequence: TGTGCCAGCAGCTCCGGGACAGGGCAGGGAAACACCATATATTTT. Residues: CASSSGTGQGNTIYF.

The CDR3, as DNA: TGTGCCACCAGCAGAGTTCGACAGAACTACGAGCAGTACTTC. Translating gives CATSRVRQNYEQYF. The rearrangement uses TRBV15 and TRBJ2-7; D is perhaps TRBD1 (5 bases). V was trimmed by 1 base and J by 3 bases, leaving 10 bases between them. From germline, CDR1 is LNHNV and CDR2 YYDKDF (reference sequence). This CDR3 spans 14 amino acids. Supplemented by reference TRBV15 and TRBJ2-7, the full variable domain reads DAMVIQNPRYQVTQFGKPVTLSCSQTLNHNVMYWYQQKSSQAPKLLFHYYDKDFNNEADTPDNFQSRRPNTSFCFLDIRSPGLGDTAMYLCATSRVRQNYEQYFGPGTRLTVT.

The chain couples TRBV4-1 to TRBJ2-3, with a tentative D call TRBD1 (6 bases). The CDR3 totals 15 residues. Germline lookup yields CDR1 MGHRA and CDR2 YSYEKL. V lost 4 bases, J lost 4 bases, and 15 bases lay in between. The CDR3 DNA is TGCGCCAGCAGCCTGGCCGGGACAATCGCAGATACGCAGTATTTT. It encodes CASSLAGTIADTQYF.

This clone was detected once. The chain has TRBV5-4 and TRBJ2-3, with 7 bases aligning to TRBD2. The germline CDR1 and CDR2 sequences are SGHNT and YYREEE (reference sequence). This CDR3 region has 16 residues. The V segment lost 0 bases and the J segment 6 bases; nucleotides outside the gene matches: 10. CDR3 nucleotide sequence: TGTGCCAGCAGCTTGGGACGGAACGGACTAGGGGATACGCAGTATTTT. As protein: CASSLGRNGLGDTQYF.

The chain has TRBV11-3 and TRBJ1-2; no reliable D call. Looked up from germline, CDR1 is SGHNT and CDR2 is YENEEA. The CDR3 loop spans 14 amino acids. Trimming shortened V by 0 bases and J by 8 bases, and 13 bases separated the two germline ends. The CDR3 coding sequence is TGTGCCAGCAGCTTAGAGGGCTCCAGAGTAGGCTACACCTTC. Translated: CASSLEGSRVGYTF.

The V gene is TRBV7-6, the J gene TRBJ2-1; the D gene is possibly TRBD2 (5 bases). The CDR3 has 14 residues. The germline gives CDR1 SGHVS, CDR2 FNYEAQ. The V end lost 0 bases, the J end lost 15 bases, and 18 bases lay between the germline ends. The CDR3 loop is CASSLAEAPAGLFF. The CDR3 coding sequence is TGTGCCAGCAGCTTAGCGGAGGCCCCCGCCGGGCTGTTCTTC.

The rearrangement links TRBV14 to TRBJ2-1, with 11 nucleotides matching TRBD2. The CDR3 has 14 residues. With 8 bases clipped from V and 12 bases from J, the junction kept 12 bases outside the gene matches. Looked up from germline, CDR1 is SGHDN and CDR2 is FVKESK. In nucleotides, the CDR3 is TGTGCCAGCCGGCTAGCGGGAGGAGGGGGAGGGCAGTTCTTC. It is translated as CASRLAGGGGGQFF.

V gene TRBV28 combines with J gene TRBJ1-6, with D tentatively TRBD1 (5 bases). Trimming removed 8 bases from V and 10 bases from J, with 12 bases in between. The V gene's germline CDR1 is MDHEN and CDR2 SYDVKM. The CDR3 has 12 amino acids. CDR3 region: CASCPDSSPLHF. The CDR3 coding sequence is TGTGCCAGCTGCCCCGACAGCTCACCCCTCCACTTT. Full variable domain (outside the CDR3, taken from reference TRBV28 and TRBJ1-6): DVKVTQSSRYLVKRTGEKVFLECVQDMDHENMFWYRQDPGLGLRLIYFSYDVKMKEKGDIPEGYSVSREKKERFSLILESASTNQTSMYLCASCPDSSPLHFGNGTRLTVT.

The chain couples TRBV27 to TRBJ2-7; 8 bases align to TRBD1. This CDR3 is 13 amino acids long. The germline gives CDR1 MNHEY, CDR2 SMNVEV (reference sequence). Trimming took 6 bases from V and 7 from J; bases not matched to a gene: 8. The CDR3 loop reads CASSHQGQDEQYF. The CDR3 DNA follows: TGTGCCAGCAGCCACCAGGGACAGGATGAGCAGTACTTC.